Presented here are 10 T cell receptor beta chains from one specimen sequenced in a study of blood T cell repertoires in COVID-19 (dated by TCRdb to about 2020). Receptor libraries were prepared by the immunoSEQ multiplex PCR assay. The immuneACCESS repertoire file appears here via TCRdb, limited to in-frame rearrangements. These files lack a portion of the clones; in checked studies, under half of the deficit traces to unresolved V genes, and the cause of the others is not known. This sample holds 100,000 to 150,000 clones; 80% to 90% were observed only once. The ten largest clones add up to approximately 4.2% of the sample. The sequenced sample consisted of peripheral blood. Receptor source: a man aged 35 to 55 with acute or convalescent COVID-19.

CDR3 DNA sequence: TGCGCCAGCAGCCCACGGGGTGGTGGGGCCAACGTCCTGACTTTC. The encoded protein is CASSPRGGGANVLTF. The chain couples TRBV5-1 to TRBJ2-6; maybe TRBD2 (5 bases). This CDR3 comprises 15 residues. Germline CDR1 reads SGHRS; CDR2 reads YFSETQ. Trimming left V 4 bases short and J 3 bases short, with 11 bases between. The full variable domain, completed using reference TRBV5-1 and TRBJ2-6, is KAGVTQTPRYLIKTRGQQVTLSCSPISGHRSVSWYQQTPGQGLQFLFEYFSETQRNKGNFPGRFSGRQFSNSRSEMNVSTLELGDSALYLCASSPRGGGANVLTFGAGSRLTVL.

The J gene is TRBJ1-2, the V gene TRBV6-5; D unresolved. The CDR3 has 12 residues. The V gene lost 10 bases and the J gene lost 3 bases, with 12 bases spanning the gap. The germline V gene has CDR1 MNHEY and CDR2 SVGAGI. The DNA of the CDR3 is TGTGCCACCCTGACAACGTACTATGGCTACACCTTC. Translated: CATLTTYYGYTF.

This clone was counted once. The chain has TRBV19 and TRBJ2-1; possible D gene TRBD2, 5 bases. This CDR3 region has 15 residues. The germline gives CDR1 LNHDA, CDR2 SQIVND (reference sequence). Trimming removed 5 bases from V and 2 bases from J, with 13 bases in between. This CDR3 reads CASSVSGGPYNEQFF. DNA of the CDR3: TGTGCCAGTAGTGTATCCGGAGGCCCCTACAATGAGCAGTTCTTC.

V and J are TRBV7-3 and TRBJ1-1; possible D gene TRBD1, 5 bases. The CDR3 extends over 15 amino acids. Trimming shortened V by 1 base and J by 2 bases, and 11 bases separated the two germline ends. Germline lookup yields CDR1 SGHTA and CDR2 FQGTGA. The CDR3 sequence is CASSLIPQGNTEAFF. DNA of the CDR3: TGTGCCAGCAGCTTAATACCGCAGGGTAACACTGAAGCTTTCTTT.

This chain connects TRBV6-2 or TRBV6-3 to TRBJ2-1; D gene unclear. This CDR3 spans 14 amino acids. Germline V lookup: CDR1 MNHEY, CDR2 SVGEGT. V was trimmed by 0 bases and J by 6 bases, leaving 9 bases between them. This chain's CDR3 is CASSYSASPNEQFF. The CDR3 DNA reads as TGTGCCAGCAGTTACTCCGCGAGCCCCAATGAGCAGTTCTTC.

The chain employs TRBV6-1 and TRBJ1-3; D might be TRBD1 (5 bases). Germline V CDR1 and CDR2: MNHNS, SASEGT. The CDR3 contains 15 residues. Trimming left V 3 bases short and J 0 bases short, with 9 bases between. The CDR3 sequence: CASSETAYSGNTIYF. Here the CDR3 DNA reads TGTGCCAGCAGTGAGACAGCGTACTCTGGAAACACCATATATTTT.

V and J are TRBV13 and TRBJ1-2; 9 bases agree with TRBD1. The CDR3 is 16 residues long. V was pared by 3 bases and J by 2 bases, with 7 bases of the junction left unmatched. In germline, CDR1 is PRHDT, CDR2 FYEKMQ (reference sequence). The CDR3 bases are TGTGCCAGCAGCTTCGAGGGGGACAGGGAGAACTATGGCTACACCTTC. Translated: CASSFEGDRENYGYTF.

This clone was found a few times. The chain couples TRBV30 to TRBJ1-3; D gene ambiguous. CDR3 length: 12 residues. Germline V lookup: CDR1 GTSNPN, CDR2 SVGIG (reference sequence). With 5 bases removed from V and 0 bases from J, the gap between germline ends came to 5 bases. Here the CDR3 DNA reads TGTGCCTGGGGGAGCTCTGGAAACACCATATATTTT. This sequence encodes CAWGSSGNTIYF.

CDR3: CASSPPGASSYNEQFF. For the CDR3, the DNA is TGTGCCAGCTCACCACCTGGAGCGAGCTCCTACAATGAGCAGTTCTTC. The chain uses TRBV18 and TRBJ2-1; D not certain. This CDR3 spans 16 amino acids. V was pared by 0 bases and J by 0 bases, with 9 bases between. The germline CDR1 and CDR2 sequences are KGHSH and LQKENI.

The J gene is TRBJ1-4, the V gene TRBV19, with D possibly matching TRBD1 (6 bases). This CDR3 is 14 amino acids long. Trimming stripped 2 bases from V and 8 bases from J, with 12 bases between. Germline CDR1 LNHDA, CDR2 SQIVND (reference sequence). The CDR3 region has the DNA TGTGCCAGTAGTATAAGGCAGGGGAACGAAAAACTGTTTTTT. Translated, it gives CASSIRQGNEKLFF. Supplemented by reference TRBV19 and TRBJ1-4, the full variable domain reads DGGITQSPKYLFRKEGQNVTLSCEQNLNHDAMYWYRQDPGQGLRLIYYSQIVNDFQKGDIAEGYSVSREKKESFPLTVTSAQKNPTAFYLCASSIRQGNEKLFFGSGTQLSVL.